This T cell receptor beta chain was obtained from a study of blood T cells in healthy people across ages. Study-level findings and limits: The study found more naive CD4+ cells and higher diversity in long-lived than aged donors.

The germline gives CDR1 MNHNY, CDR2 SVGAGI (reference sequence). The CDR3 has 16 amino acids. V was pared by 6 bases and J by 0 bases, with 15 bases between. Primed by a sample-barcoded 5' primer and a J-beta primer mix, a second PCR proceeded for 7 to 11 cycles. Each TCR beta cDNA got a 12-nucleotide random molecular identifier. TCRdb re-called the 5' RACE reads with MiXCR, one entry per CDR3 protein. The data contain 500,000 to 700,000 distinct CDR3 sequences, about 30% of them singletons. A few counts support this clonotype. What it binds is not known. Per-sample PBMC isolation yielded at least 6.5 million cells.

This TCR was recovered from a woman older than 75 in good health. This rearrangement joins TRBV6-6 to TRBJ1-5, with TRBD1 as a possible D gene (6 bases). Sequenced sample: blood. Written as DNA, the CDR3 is TGTGCCAGCAGGGATGGGACACTAAGTAGCAATCAGCCCCAGCATTTT. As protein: CASRDGTLSSNQPQHF.